This T cell receptor beta chain derives from a study of early T cells in non-severe SARS-CoV-2 infection (dated by TCRdb to about 2021). Regarding the research as a whole: Because TCR sequencing relied on bulk RNA taken from unsorted whole blood, pairing of alpha and beta chains was not possible.

This clonotype has more than one count but fewer than ten. What antigen it recognizes has not been identified. Nothing much larger sits one base from this clone, and base qualities are not available. General findings and caveats noted by the study authors: VDJdb matching was skewed toward anti-spike CD8 responses, so virus-specific expansions were likely underestimated and private and CD4 specificities were missed.

The library was made by 5' RACE. Sequencing took place on a NextSeq 500. Unique molecular identifiers were attached to individual cDNA molecules in the TCR library protocol so that sequencing error and PCR bias could be corrected. Both TCR alpha and beta chains were sequenced, and tight co-correlation was observed between alpha and beta sequence abundances in each sample. The original methods were these. Decombinator V4 was used to perform V gene, J gene and CDR3 annotation of TCR sequences. TCRs were defined as expanded if a significant change between any two time points was detected under a Poisson model with p below 0.0001. TCR abundances were normalised to the total number of TCRs sequenced per sample and expressed as counts per million. MAIT TCRs were defined by TRAV1-2 paired with TRAJ12, TRAJ20 or TRAJ33, and iNKT TCRs by TRAV10 paired with TRAJ18. VDJdb, accessed on 1 November 2021, was searched for TCRs annotated for CMV, EBV and SARS-CoV-2, and TCRs annotated for more than one antigen were excluded. TCRdb reanalyzed the raw reads on its own, using fastp at Q25 for trimming and MiXCR for clone calling, and kept in-frame beta chains. Entries are consolidated by CDR3 protein sequence, retaining the most common genes and DNA. TCRdb's processing, not the study's, gives the V and J calls here. The sample table shows about 92,000 distinct CDR3 sequences, and 13% to 15% are seen once. The ten largest make up roughly 7% of the sample.

This was a case-control study nested in a cohort of healthcare workers in London, UK, who had nasopharyngeal swab PCR tests and blood samples taken every week. Healthcare workers were recruited between 23 and 31 March 2020, during the week of the UK lockdown, and were followed weekly for up to about 15 weeks. From the germline V gene, CDR1 is MGHRA and CDR2 is YSYEKL. The CDR3 holds 13 amino acids from the cysteine to the phenylalanine. Only the CDR3 DNA is retained, 39 bases long and in frame from the first base. The junction shows trimming of 3 bases on V and 6 bases on J, plus 8 bases between the germline ends.

The chain was built from TRBV4-1 and TRBJ2-2; there is no confident call for the D gene. Material: whole blood. This receptor was taken from an adult who was a healthcare worker with PCR-confirmed SARS-CoV-2 infection or an uninfected control (not recorded which). The DNA reads as follows: TGCGCCAGCAGCCAGCCTTGGGCCGGGGAGCTGTTTTTT. This sequence encodes CASSQPWAGELFF.